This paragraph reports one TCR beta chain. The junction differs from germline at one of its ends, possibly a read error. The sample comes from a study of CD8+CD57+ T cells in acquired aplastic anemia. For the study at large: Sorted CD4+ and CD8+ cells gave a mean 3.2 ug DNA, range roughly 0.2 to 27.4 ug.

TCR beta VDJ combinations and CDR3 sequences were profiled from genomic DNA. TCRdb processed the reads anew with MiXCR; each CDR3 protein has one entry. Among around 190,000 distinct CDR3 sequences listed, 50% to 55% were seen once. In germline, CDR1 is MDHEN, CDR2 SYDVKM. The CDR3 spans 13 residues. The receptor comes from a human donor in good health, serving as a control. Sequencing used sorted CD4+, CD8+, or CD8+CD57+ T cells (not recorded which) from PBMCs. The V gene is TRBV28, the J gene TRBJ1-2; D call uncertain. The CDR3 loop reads CASYYWGSRGHTF. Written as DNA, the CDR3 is TGTGCCAGCTACTATTGGGGATCCCGTGGCCACACCTTC.